Described below is a single TCR beta chain sequence and its context. Its antigen is not identified. Trimming took 2 bases from V and 10 from J, leaving 12 bases between them. CDR1 is MDHEN and CDR2 is SYDVKM in the germline V gene. This CDR3 contains 13 residues. This specimen belongs to a study of graft-versus-host responses after intestinal transplantation. Whole-study results and caveats: Patients with graft-donor T cell macrochimerism had high graft-versus-host to host-versus-graft clonal ratios in allografts.

Clones were sequenced by immunoSEQ multiplex PCR, and TCRdb holds only the in-frame ones, with some missing. The data hold about 25,000 clones, with around 94% observed a single time. Sample: PBMCs, taken 156 days after intestinal transplant. The source is a human patient who received an intestinal transplant, so some T cells may come from the graft donor. The V gene is TRBV28, the J gene TRBJ2-1; D unclear. CDR3 nucleotide sequence: TGTGCCAGCAGTTTAAGGACGGTCGCCGAGCAGTTCTTC. It yields the protein CASSLRTVAEQFF.